The 32 T cell receptor beta chains listed next were all sequenced from one sample in a study of blood T cell repertoires in COVID-19. Libraries were prepared by immunoSEQ multiplex PCR; TCRdb keeps only in-frame clonotypes and omits some of them. The sample contains over 200,000 clones, about 80% of which appear only once. The specimen sequenced was peripheral blood. Receptors were obtained from a woman of 80 years or more with acute or convalescent COVID-19.

The V gene is TRBV7-2, the J gene TRBJ1-1; no definite D call. The CDR3 spans 13 residues. V shed 5 bases and J shed 1 base, with 8 bases lying between them. From germline, CDR1 is SGHTA and CDR2 FQGNSA. The chain's CDR3 is CASSPTGNTEAFF. As DNA, the CDR3 is TGTGCCAGCAGCCCCACGGGGAACACTGAAGCTTTCTTT.

The chain joins TRBV6-6 to TRBJ2-1, with 8 bases aligning to TRBD2. Germline assignment: CDR1 MNHNY and CDR2 SVGAGI (reference sequence). The V and J ends lost 8 bases and 0 bases, in that order; junction bases with no gene match: 6. This CDR3 has 15 residues. CDR3 coding DNA: TGTGCCAGCGTTATAGCGGGGAGCTCCTACAATGAGCAGTTCTTC. It specifies CASVIAGSSYNEQFF.

V usage is TRBV2 and J usage is TRBJ2-5, with 12 bases identical to TRBD2. Germline V gives CDR1 SNHLY, CDR2 FYNNEI. The V and J ends lost 6 bases and 5 bases, in that order; junction bases with no gene match: 7. This CDR3 is built from 15 residues. In DNA, the CDR3 is TGTGCCAGCAGGCTAGCGGGAGGGCCTGTGGAGACCCAGTACTTC. Translation gives CASRLAGGPVETQYF.

The rearrangement links TRBV6-2 or TRBV6-3 to TRBJ2-2; 7 bases line up with TRBD1. V lost 0 bases and J lost 7; bases outside the gene matches: 11. The germline CDR1 and CDR2 sequences are MNHEY and SVGEGT. The CDR3 length is 17 residues. The CDR3 DNA is TGTGCCAGCAGTTACTCGAATCGAAGGGGGCATGGCGGGGAGCTGTTTTTT. Translation: CASSYSNRRGHGGELFF.

The V and J genes are TRBV7-8 and TRBJ1-2; D gene unclear. The CDR3 consists of 14 residues. Germline V gives CDR1 SGHVS, CDR2 FQNEAQ. Trimming took off 5 bases at V and 4 bases at J, with 14 bases between the two ends. CDR3 nucleotide sequence: TGTGCCAGCAGCCGAGCGTCCCGGTCCTATGGCTACACCTTC. Encoded protein: CASSRASRSYGYTF.

The chain carries TRBV6-5 and TRBJ2-7; perhaps TRBD2 as D (6 bases). The CDR3 consists of 14 residues. Between the trimmed V and J ends, which lost 7 bases and 3 bases, there was a span of 16 bases. Germline values: CDR1 MNHEY, CDR2 SVGAGI. The CDR3 is CASIRGTQFYEQYF. The CDR3 DNA reads as TGTGCCAGCATTCGGGGGACTCAGTTCTACGAGCAGTACTTC.

This sequence joins TRBV6-5 and TRBJ1-3; D is perhaps TRBD1 (6 bases). The CDR3 is 14 amino acids. Trimming pared 6 bases from V and 4 bases from J, leaving 13 bases between. Germline-derived CDR1 and CDR2 are MNHEY and SVGAGI. The CDR3 nucleotides are TGTGCCAGCAGCCAACACAGGGAAGGAAACACCATATATTTT. Translated, it gives CASSQHREGNTIYF.

The chain is built from TRBV5-4 and TRBJ1-1; D perhaps matches TRBD1 (6 bases). Trimming removed 3 bases from V and 0 bases from J, with 15 bases in between. CDR1 is SGHNT and CDR2 is YYREEE in the germline V gene (reference sequence). There are 16 residues in the CDR3. CDR3 coding DNA: TGTGCCAGCAGCTCAGGATCTCAGGGGTTGAACACTGAAGCTTTCTTT. Translated, it gives CASSSGSQGLNTEAFF.

V gene TRBV11-2 combines with J gene TRBJ1-1; D is unresolved. The V gene lost 2 bases and the J gene lost 5 bases, with 9 bases spanning the gap. CDR3 length equals 13 residues. Germline loops: CDR1 SGHAT, CDR2 FQNNGV. The CDR3 here is CASSLTLRTEAFF. DNA of the CDR3: TGTGCCAGCAGCTTAACCCTCCGGACTGAAGCTTTCTTT.

This clone appeared a few times. The chain uses TRBV15 and TRBJ1-1; no definite D call. V shed 0 bases and J shed 1 base, with 6 bases lying between them. Germline lookup yields CDR1 LNHNV and CDR2 YYDKDF (reference sequence). The CDR3 length is 14 residues. The chain's CDR3 is CATSRDLWNTEAFF. The CDR3 DNA reads as TGTGCCACCAGCAGAGATTTATGGAACACTGAAGCTTTCTTT.

The chain combines TRBV5-5 with TRBJ2-1, with TRBD2 matching 13 bases. V dropped 1 base and J dropped 12; count of bases not matched to a gene: 16. Germline CDR1 SGHKS, CDR2 YYEKEE (reference sequence). The CDR3 covers 18 residues. The CDR3 region has the DNA TGTGCCAGCAGCTTGCAGTTACTAGCGGGAGGGCCGTTTTCCCGGCAGTTCTTC. Its protein product is CASSLQLLAGGPFSRQFF.

A single count supports this clone. The CDR3 loop is CASSQSGGAEREKLFF. CDR3 DNA sequence: TGCGCCAGCAGTCAATCGGGCGGGGCAGAAAGAGAAAAACTGTTTTTT. The rearrangement uses TRBV23-1 and TRBJ1-4, with a weak D call TRBD1 (5 bases). TRBV23-1 is marked as an open reading frame, function uncertain. There are 16 residues in the CDR3. V lost 0 bases, J lost 8 bases, and 16 bases lay in between.

The chain uses TRBV7-9 and TRBJ2-5; 9 nucleotides align to TRBD2. J gave up 7 bases and V 1 base, and 13 bases lay outside the gene matches. The CDR3 runs 17 residues. Germline-derived CDR1 and CDR2 are SEHNR and FQNEAQ (reference sequence). Here the CDR3 reads CASSLGVGGGGAGTQYF. The CDR3 DNA is TGTGCCAGCAGCTTAGGAGTTGGCGGCGGGGGGGCCGGGACCCAGTACTTC.

This chain links TRBV28 with TRBJ1-1; D call uncertain. Trimming shortened V by 3 bases and J by 0 bases, and 8 bases separated the two germline ends. Germline loops: CDR1 MDHEN, CDR2 SYDVKM. The CDR3 loop spans 14 amino acids. The CDR3: CASSLWTMNTEAFF. The CDR3 nucleotides read TGTGCCAGCAGTTTGTGGACTATGAACACTGAAGCTTTCTTT.

This chain joins TRBV10-1 and TRBJ2-5, with 11 bases aligning to TRBD2. V shed 6 bases and J 5 bases; nucleotides not matched to a gene: 5. The germline V gene has CDR1 WNHNN and CDR2 SYGVQD (reference sequence). The CDR3 length is 14 residues. The CDR3 region has the DNA TGCGCCAGCAGCCGGACTAGCGGGTCGGAGACCCAGTACTTC. It codes for CASSRTSGSETQYF.

This chain joins TRBV6-5 and TRBJ1-1, with TRBD1 identical over 8 bases. CDR1 MNHEY and CDR2 SVGAGI come from the germline V gene. With V trimmed by 3 bases and J by 3 bases, 9 bases remained unmatched. The CDR3 runs to 16 residues. CDR3 region: CASSYFPTGGYTEAFF. In nucleotides, the CDR3 is TGTGCCAGCAGTTATTTCCCTACAGGGGGATACACTGAAGCTTTCTTT.

The J gene is TRBJ2-5, the V gene TRBV7-6, with a weak D call TRBD2 (6 bases). The V gene lost 1 base and the J gene lost 5 bases, with 14 bases spanning the gap. Germline V CDR1 and CDR2: SGHVS, FNYEAQ. This CDR3 has 15 amino acids. This CDR3 is CASSLGSRGSETQYF. Written as DNA, the CDR3 is TGTGCCAGCAGCTTAGGATCGCGGGGCAGTGAGACCCAGTACTTC.

Notes on this clone: This CDR3 is also generated by other DNA sequences in the sample. The chain is built from TRBV18 and TRBJ1-3, with a possible D match to TRBD1 (6 bases). The CDR3 is 14 residues long. The germline gives CDR1 KGHSH, CDR2 LQKENI. Trimming left V 4 bases short and J 0 bases short, with 7 bases between. This chain's CDR3 is CASSQQGSGNTIYF. The CDR3 nucleotides read TGTGCCAGCTCACAACAGGGCTCTGGAAACACCATATATTTT. The full variable domain, completed using reference TRBV18 and TRBJ1-3, is NAGVMQNPRHLVRRRGQEARLRCSPMKGHSHVYWYRQLPEEGLKFMVYLQKENIIDESGMPKERFSAEFPKEGPSILRIQQVVRGDSAAYFCASSQQGSGNTIYFGEGSWLTVV.

The chain carries TRBV6-5 and TRBJ2-7; maybe TRBD2 (5 bases). V lost 7 bases and J lost 4, with 14 bases in between. The germline V gene has CDR1 MNHEY and CDR2 SVGAGI. This CDR3 region has 13 residues. The CDR3 loop reads CASKRGFRYEQYF. DNA for the CDR3: TGTGCCAGCAAGCGCGGGTTTCGGTACGAGCAGTACTTC.

CDR3 protein: CASSPRLFYEQYF. Here the CDR3 DNA reads TGTGCCAGCAGCCCGAGGCTTTTCTACGAGCAGTACTTC. The genes are TRBV3-1 (or the pseudogene TRBV3-2) and TRBJ2-7; D ambiguous. V shed 4 bases and J shed 3 bases, with 10 bases lying between them. Germline V gene lookup returns CDR1 LGHDT and CDR2 YNNKEL (reference sequence). This CDR3 has 13 amino acids.

The chain has TRBV5-8 and TRBJ2-3; perhaps TRBD2 as D (5 bases). The germline gives CDR1 SGHTS, CDR2 YDEGEE. V lost 0 bases, J lost 4 bases, and 12 bases lay in between. This CDR3 is built from 15 residues. The CDR3 region has the DNA TGTGCCAGCAGCTTGGGAGCGCTAGCAGCAGATACGCAGTATTTT. It translates to CASSLGALAADTQYF.

The DNA for the CDR3 is TGTGCCAGCAGTTTGGCAGGCCCTCAGCCCCAGCATTTT. Its translation: CASSLAGPQPQHF. The V call is TRBV12-3 or TRBV12-4, the J call TRBJ1-5; D is undetermined. The V end lost 3 bases, the J end lost 6 bases, and 9 bases lay between the germline ends. The length of the CDR3 is 13 residues.

The chain recombines TRBV25-1 with TRBJ2-7; D remains unclear. The CDR3 spans 11 residues. V was pared by 10 bases and J by 3 bases, with 10 bases between. CDR1 and CDR2 (germline): MGHDK, SYGVNS. The CDR3: CATFVNYEQYF. The CDR3 nucleotides read TGTGCCACCTTCGTTAACTACGAGCAGTACTTC.

This chain connects TRBV19 to TRBJ1-1, with a possible D match to TRBD1 (6 bases). Trimming removed 2 bases from V and 7 bases from J, with 14 bases in between. The CDR3 has 14 residues. The V gene's germline CDR1 is LNHDA and CDR2 SQIVND (reference sequence). The CDR3 region is CASSIMRGAGEAFF. The CDR3 nucleotides read TGTGCCAGTAGTATAATGCGGGGGGCGGGTGAAGCTTTCTTT. Full variable domain (missing parts from reference TRBV19 and TRBJ1-1): DGGITQSPKYLFRKEGQNVTLSCEQNLNHDAMYWYRQDPGQGLRLIYYSQIVNDFQKGDIAEGYSVSREKKESFPLTVTSAQKNPTAFYLCASSIMRGAGEAFFGQGTRLTVV.

The V gene is TRBV21-1, the J gene TRBJ1-2; no DNA check was done on the table's D call, TRBD1. TRBV21-1 is a recognized pseudogene. The CDR3 is 16 amino acids. This chain's CDR3 is CASSKENWQGDYGYTF. The CDR3 region has the DNA TGTGCCAGCAGCAAAGAGAATTGGCAGGGCGACTATGGCTACACCTTC.

This sequence joins TRBV6-6 and TRBJ2-5, with a weak D call TRBD2 (6 bases). Trimming took off 6 bases at V and 5 bases at J, with 19 bases between the two ends. Germline CDR1 MNHNY, CDR2 SVGAGI (reference sequence). This CDR3 is 15 amino acids long. CDR3 nucleotides: TGTGCCAGCAGCCTCATTGGCGGGAAGGGGGAGACCCAGTACTTC. It translates to CASSLIGGKGETQYF.

This clone has just a few counts. V is TRBV6-6 and J is TRBJ1-1; D is perhaps TRBD1 (6 bases). Germline loops: CDR1 MNHNY, CDR2 SVGAGI (reference sequence). The CDR3 spans 14 residues. Trimming removed 5 bases at V and 3 bases at J, with 13 bases between. This chain's CDR3 is CASSATDRYTEAFF. In DNA form, the CDR3 reads TGTGCCAGCAGTGCGACGGACAGATACACTGAAGCTTTCTTT.

This clone occurred a few times. This chain uses TRBV5-1 with TRBJ2-1, with TRBD2 identical over 10 bases. This CDR3 is built from 16 residues. Germline V gives CDR1 SGHRS, CDR2 YFSETQ. V shed 4 bases, J shed 0 bases, and the junction held 4 bases outside the gene matches. The CDR3 bases are TGCGCCAGCAGCGCTGGGACTAGCGCCTCCTACAATGAGCAGTTCTTC. It yields the protein CASSAGTSASYNEQFF. The full variable domain, in which reference TRBV5-1 and TRBJ2-1 provide the parts outside the CDR3, is KAGVTQTPRYLIKTRGQQVTLSCSPISGHRSVSWYQQTPGQGLQFLFEYFSETQRNKGNFPGRFSGRQFSNSRSEMNVSTLELGDSALYLCASSAGTSASYNEQFFGPGTRLTVL.

V gene TRBV11-2 combines with J gene TRBJ1-6; no firm D call. Germline-derived CDR1 and CDR2 are SGHAT and FQNNGV. The CDR3 totals 14 residues. V lost 0 bases to trimming and J lost 14 bases, with 14 bases between them. CDR3 sequence reads: CASSLDHGSGTLHF. As DNA, the CDR3 is TGTGCCAGCAGCTTAGATCATGGAAGCGGGACCCTCCACTTT.

The rearrangement joins TRBV9 to TRBJ2-1; tentative D call: TRBD2 (6 bases). Germline V gene sequence: CDR1 SGDLS, CDR2 YYNGEE. This CDR3 is 15 amino acids long. V gave up 1 base and J gave up 8 bases, with 16 bases separating them. Here the CDR3 reads CASSVMSGWLHEQFF. The CDR3 nucleotides read TGTGCCAGCAGCGTAATGAGCGGGTGGCTTCATGAGCAGTTCTTC.

The rearrangement links TRBV4-1 to TRBJ1-2, with 8 bases matching TRBD1. J was trimmed by 3 bases and V by 3 bases; bases with no gene match: 6. CDR3 length: 15 residues. Germline values: CDR1 MGHRA, CDR2 YSYEKL. The CDR3, as DNA: TGCGCCAGCAGCCAGACGGACAGGGACGACTATGGCTACACCTTC. As protein: CASSQTDRDDYGYTF.

V is TRBV18 and J is TRBJ1-5; tentative D call: TRBD1 (6 bases). The CDR3 loop spans 15 amino acids. Germline V gene sequence: CDR1 KGHSH, CDR2 LQKENI. V lost 3 bases and J lost 4, with 13 bases in between. CDR3 region: CASSPSGDSNQPQHF. CDR3 coding DNA: TGTGCCAGCTCACCGTCAGGGGATAGTAATCAGCCCCAGCATTTT.